This TCR beta chain was found in a study of blood T cell repertoires in COVID-19. The V gene lost 2 bases and the J gene lost 5 bases, with 7 bases spanning the gap. The germline V gene encodes CDR1 KGHSH and CDR2 LQKENI. The CDR3 contains 13 residues. The table came from immunoSEQ multiplex PCR; TCRdb's copy has only in-frame clones and leaves some out. Among about 190,000 clones listed, 80% to 85% were seen once. Sequencing was performed on peripheral blood. V usage is TRBV18 and J usage is TRBJ1-5; no reliable D call. The receptor comes from a human donor in a cohort sampled during active COVID-19. CDR3: CASSPSRDQPQHF. Written as DNA, the CDR3 is TGTGCCAGCTCACCAAGCCGTGATCAGCCCCAGCATTTT.